These 8 T cell receptor beta chains came from one sample sequenced in a study of OX40 agonist ivuxolimab in advanced cancers. Clones were sequenced by immunoSEQ multiplex PCR, and TCRdb holds only the in-frame ones, with some missing. The table lists tens of thousands of clones, approximately 90% of them singletons. The material was CD4+ or CD8+ T cells sorted from blood, obtained in a trial of the OX40 agonist ivuxolimab. These TCRs come from an adult with an advanced solid tumor such as melanoma, head and neck, liver or kidney cancer.

The gene calls are TRBV5-1 and TRBJ2-3; D remains unclear. V lost 0 bases to trimming and J lost 0 bases, with 8 bases between them. Germline V lookup: CDR1 SGHRS, CDR2 YFSETQ. This CDR3 is built from 15 residues. CDR3 residues: CASSLAGFSTDTQYF. In DNA, the CDR3 is TGCGCCAGCAGCTTGGCTGGGTTTAGCACAGATACGCAGTATTTT.

Regarding this clone: At one end the junction does not follow the germline gene, possibly because of a read error. J is TRBJ2-7 and V is TRBV7-9; maybe TRBD1 (5 bases). This CDR3 has 14 residues. The germline gives CDR1 SEHNR, CDR2 FQNEAQ (reference sequence). The CDR3 protein is CASSFSRVSDEQYF. The DNA of the CDR3 is TGTGCCAGCAGCTTTTCCAGGGTCTCCGACGAGCAGTACTTC.

V and J are TRBV21-1 and TRBJ1-3. TRBV21-1 is an annotated pseudogene. The CDR3 is 14 residues long. The CDR3 sequence is CASSKEGFGNTIYF. CDR3 coding DNA: TGTGCCAGCAGCAAGGAGGGTTTTGGAAACACCATATATTTT.

The rearrangement links TRBV27 to TRBJ2-6; D unresolved. V lost 5 bases and J 4 bases, leaving 18 bases between the germline ends. CDR3 length: 17 amino acids. Looked up from germline, CDR1 is MNHEY and CDR2 is SMNVEV (reference sequence). The CDR3 loop is CASSPGPRPSGANVLTF. CDR3 bases: TGTGCCAGCAGTCCCGGACCCCGTCCCTCAGGGGCCAACGTCCTGACTTTC.

This rearrangement joins TRBV7-3 to TRBJ2-7; 7 bases line up with TRBD1. CDR3 size: 15 residues. The germline gives CDR1 SGHTA, CDR2 FQGTGA. Trimming cost V 2 bases and J 0 bases; bases outside gene matches: 4. The CDR3: CASSLARGPSYEQYF. The CDR3 DNA is TGTGCCAGCAGCTTAGCTAGGGGGCCCTCCTACGAGCAGTACTTC.

V and J are TRBV29-1 and TRBJ2-7; TRBD1 might be the D (5 bases). V lost 5 bases and J lost 0, with 17 bases in between. Germline V lookup: CDR1 SQVTM, CDR2 ANQGSEA. The length of the CDR3 is 15 residues. For the CDR3, the DNA is TGCAGCGTTACCCTATCTGACAGATTCTCCTACGAGCAGTACTTC. It specifies CSVTLSDRFSYEQYF.

The chain couples TRBV29-1 to TRBJ2-3; D not certain. The CDR3 has 13 residues. Trimming removed 4 bases at V and 5 bases at J, with 13 bases between. The germline CDR1 and CDR2 sequences are SQVTM and ANQGSEA. The CDR3 coding sequence is TGCAGCGTTGGCGCAAGGGTGAAAGATACGCAGTATTTT. Amino acid sequence: CSVGARVKDTQYF.

The V and J genes are TRBV11-3 and TRBJ2-6; no reliable D call. V lost 1 base and J 2 bases, leaving 9 bases between the germline ends. The CDR3 spans 16 residues. The germline CDR1 and CDR2 sequences are SGHNT and YENEEA. The CDR3 here is CASSLVLSAGANVLTF. The CDR3 coding sequence is TGTGCCAGCAGCTTAGTTCTATCAGCTGGGGCCAACGTCCTGACTTTC.